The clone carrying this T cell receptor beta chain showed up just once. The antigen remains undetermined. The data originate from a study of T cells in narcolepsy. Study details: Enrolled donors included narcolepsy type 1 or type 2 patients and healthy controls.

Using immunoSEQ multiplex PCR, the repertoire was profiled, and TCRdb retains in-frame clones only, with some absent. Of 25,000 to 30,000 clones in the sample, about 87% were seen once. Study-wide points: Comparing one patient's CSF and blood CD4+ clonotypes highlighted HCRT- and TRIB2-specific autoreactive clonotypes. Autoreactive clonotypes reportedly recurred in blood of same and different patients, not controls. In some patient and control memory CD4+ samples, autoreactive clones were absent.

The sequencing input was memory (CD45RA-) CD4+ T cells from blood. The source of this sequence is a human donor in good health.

CDR3 amino acids: CASSATRYGYTF. CDR3 nucleotide sequence: TGTGCCAGCAGTGCGACCCGCTATGGCTACACCTTC. This rearrangement joins TRBV5-6 to TRBJ1-2, with D uncertain. Germline loops: CDR1 SGHDT, CDR2 YYEEEE. V dropped 5 bases and J dropped 4 bases, with 9 bases sitting between them. The CDR3 consists of 12 residues.